This T cell receptor (beta chain) originates from a study of blood T cell repertoires in COVID-19. On the study more broadly: Material from acute and convalescent COVID-19 was sourced from the United States, Italy and Spain.

Per the authors' pipeline: The assay estimated nucleated cells by amplifying reference gene primers. Only in-frame clones appear in the TCRdb table, and some are missing; sequencing was by immunoSEQ multiplex PCR. V and J calls and clone size are those listed in that table; D and trimming were worked out from the DNA. This table has a few hundred thousand clones, roughly 84% appearing once. The CDR3 has 12 residues. V was trimmed by 7 bases and J by 3 bases, leaving 10 bases between them. The germline CDR1 and CDR2 sequences are SQVTM and ANQGSEA. The genes are TRBV29-1 and TRBJ1-3; D remains unclear. Material for sequencing was peripheral blood. The clonotype comes from a man aged 50 to 59 with active or convalescent COVID-19. The CDR3 is CSALEYGNTIYF. The CDR3 DNA is TGCAGCGCGCTGGAGTATGGAAACACCATATATTTT.